The clone carrying this T cell receptor beta chain was observed a few times. What it binds is not known. These data are taken from a study of spatial heterogeneity in lung cancer. Overall study context: The average count in raw reads for each unique TCR and UMI combination exceeded eight appearances.

As to time point: sample taken at primary tumor resection. The cohort: 70 to 85 early-stage, untreated non-small cell lung cancer patients. Researchers sequenced whole RNA taken from tumor, nontumor lung or frozen PBMC without sorting. A single record per CDR3 protein comes from TCRdb applying MiXCR to the 5' RACE reads. The sample holds 40,000 to 45,000 distinct CDR3 sequences, around 13% seen once. Study findings and constraints: The appearance of ubiquitous expanded tumor TCRs in blood was greater at resection than follow-up.

The germline V gene encodes CDR1 MDHEN and CDR2 SYDVKM. The CDR3 runs 15 residues. V shed 4 bases and J 7 bases; nucleotides not matched to a gene: 7. This receptor was identified in a male donor with early-stage non-small cell lung cancer. The sample consisted of PBMCs, taken at surgery. The chain is built from TRBV28 and TRBJ2-1; 10 bases line up with TRBD1. CDR3: CASSSPGQGFNEQFF. CDR3 in DNA: TGTGCCAGCAGTTCTCCGGGACAGGGGTTTAATGAGCAGTTCTTC.